A selection of T cell receptor beta chains follows, all from one sample in a study of T cells after yellow fever vaccination. TCRdb passed the 5' RACE reads through MiXCR, listing each CDR3 protein once. The sample holds around 310,000 distinct CDR3 sequences, almost 4% seen once. The specimen comprised PBMCs, sampled 5 days after the yellow fever booster vaccination. The origin of the receptors is a young man who received the YFV17D yellow fever vaccine. CDR3s include the opening cysteine and the closing phenylalanine or tryptophan. Each record gives: J gene, clone size, V gene, D gene, CDR3 DNA, CDR3 protein. A D gene is named only where the DNA matches it firmly. Rows give clone size only sometimes, using once, few, many, or a class for an expanded clone.

>TRBJ2-5|many|TRBV5-1|-
TGCGCCAGCAGCTTGGCAGGGATCCAGGAGACCCAGTACTTC
CASSLAGIQETQYF
>TRBJ1-1|many|TRBV20-1|-
TGCAGTGCTAGTCGTCCAGACCAGACGTCGGCTTTCTTT
CSASRPDQTSAFF
>TRBJ1-5|-|TRBV12-3/TRBV12-4|-
TGTGCCAGCAGTCCCCAAACAGTTAGCAATCAGCCCCAGCATTTT
CASSPQTVSNQPQHF
>TRBJ1-6|many|TRBV6-2/TRBV6-3|TRBD1
TGTGCCAGCAGTTCCGAGTCCTGGGACAGAAGCCTCCACTTT
CASSSESWDRSLHF
>TRBJ2-5|few|TRBV7-2|-
TGTGCCAGCAGGAAGGGGGACGGAAAGACCCAGTACTTC
CASRKGDGKTQYF
>TRBJ2-5|few|TRBV18|-
TGTGCCAGCTCACCAATAGCCCAAGAGACCCAGTACTTC
CASSPIAQETQYF
>TRBJ2-7|many|TRBV7-6|-
TGTGCCAGCAGCCGGAGGGGGGGACACGTAAGCGAGCAGTACTTC
CASSRRGGHVSEQYF
>TRBJ2-7|once|TRBV19|-
TGTGCCAGTAGTGGACAGATTACCTACGAGCAGTACTTC
CASSGQITYEQYF
>TRBJ2-3|-|TRBV5-1|TRBD1
TGCGCCAGCAGCTATGGACAGGATTACACAGATACGCAGTATTTT
CASSYGQDYTDTQYF
>TRBJ2-2|-|TRBV4-2|TRBD2
TGTGCCAGCAGCCAAGTGGGGGGACTAGTCCGCACCGGGGAGCTGTTTTTT
CASSQVGGLVRTGELFF
>TRBJ2-7|few|TRBV6-1|-
TGTGCCAGCCGAAAGGGCTACGGGAGCTCCTACGAGCAGTACTTC
CASRKGYGSSYEQYF
>TRBJ2-7|many|TRBV20-1|-
TGCAGTGCTAGGGGCCAGGGGGGGATCTTCGAGCAGTACTTC
CSARGQGGIFEQYF
>TRBJ1-1|-|TRBV6-2/TRBV6-3|-
TGTGCCAGCAGTTACTCGCGGGATTACACTGAAGCTTTCTTT
CASSYSRDYTEAFF
>TRBJ2-5|-|TRBV6-5|-
TGTGCCAGCAGTCAAGGGTTCGGGACCCAGTACTTC
CASSQGFGTQYF
>TRBJ1-1|few|TRBV5-1|-
TGCGCCAGCAGCTTTACGGGGCGCGTGGACACTGAAGCTTTCTTT
CASSFTGRVDTEAFF
>TRBJ2-3|few|TRBV7-2|-
TGTGCCAGCAGCTTAGCGCGGTCCGGAGATACGCAGTATTTT
CASSLARSGDTQYF
>TRBJ2-7|-|TRBV6-2/TRBV6-3|-
TGTGCCAGCAGTGATACAGCCTACGAGCAGTACTTC
CASSDTAYEQYF
>TRBJ2-3|-|TRBV4-3|-
TGCGCCAGCAGCCAAGAGGGACTCGCGGCGGCGCAGTATTTT
CASSQEGLAAAQYF
>TRBJ1-2|-|TRBV12-3/TRBV12-4|-
TGTGCCAGCAGCCCCTCCCGGGTCGGGGGCTACACCTTC
CASSPSRVGGYTF